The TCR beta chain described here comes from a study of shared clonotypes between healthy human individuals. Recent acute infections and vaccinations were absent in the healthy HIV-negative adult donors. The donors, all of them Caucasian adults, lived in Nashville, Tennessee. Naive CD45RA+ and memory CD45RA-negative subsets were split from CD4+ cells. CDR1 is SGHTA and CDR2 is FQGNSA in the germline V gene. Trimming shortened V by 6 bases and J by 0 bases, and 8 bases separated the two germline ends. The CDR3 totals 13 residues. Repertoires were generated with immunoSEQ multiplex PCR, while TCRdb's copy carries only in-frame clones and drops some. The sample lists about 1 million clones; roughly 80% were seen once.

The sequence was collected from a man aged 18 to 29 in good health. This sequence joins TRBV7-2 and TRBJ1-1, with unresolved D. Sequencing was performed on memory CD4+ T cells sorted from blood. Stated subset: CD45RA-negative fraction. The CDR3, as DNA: TGTGCCAGCAGTCCACCAATGAACACTGAAGCTTTCTTT. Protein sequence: CASSPPMNTEAFF.